This TCR beta chain was retrieved from a study of CD8+ T cells in alopecia areata. This sample's treatment: oral pan-JAK inhibitor, 5-10 mg twice daily. Reverse transcription of extracted RNA yielded cDNA, which provided the sequencing template. Measured with immunoSEQ multiplex PCR; TCRdb has only the in-frame clones, and not every one. The data contain some 190,000 clones, approximately 50% of them singletons. This clone showed up just a few times. The antigen is not known. Study findings and constraints: On tofacitinib, scalp and blood still held many of the expanded lesional clones.

The CDR3 is 13 residues long. Germline CDR1 is KGHSH and CDR2 is LQKENI. Trimming stripped 3 bases from V and 8 bases from J, with 10 bases between. The rearrangement links TRBV18 to TRBJ1-4; D is unresolved. Sequencing was performed on CD8+ T cells sorted from blood, taken between weeks 51 and 52, from a patient treated with tofacitinib. The TCR was taken from a human donor with alopecia areata. The CDR3 DNA reads TGTGCCAGCTCACCGCCGCTGGGGGAAAAACTGTTTTTT. It translates to CASSPPLGEKLFF.